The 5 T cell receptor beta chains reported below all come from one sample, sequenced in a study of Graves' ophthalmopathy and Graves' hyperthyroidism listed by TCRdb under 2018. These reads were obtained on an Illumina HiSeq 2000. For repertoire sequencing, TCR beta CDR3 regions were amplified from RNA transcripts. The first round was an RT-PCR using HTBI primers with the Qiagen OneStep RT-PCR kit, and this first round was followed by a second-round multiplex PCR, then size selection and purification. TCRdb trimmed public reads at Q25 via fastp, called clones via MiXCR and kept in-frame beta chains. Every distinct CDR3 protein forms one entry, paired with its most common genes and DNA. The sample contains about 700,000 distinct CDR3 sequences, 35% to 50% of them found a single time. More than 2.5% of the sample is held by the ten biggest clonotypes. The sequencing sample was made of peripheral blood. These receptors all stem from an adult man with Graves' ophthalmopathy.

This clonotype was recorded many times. This CDR3 is CSAREASSYEQYF. CDR3 nucleotides: TGCAGTGCTAGGGAGGCGAGCTCCTACGAGCAGTACTTC. The V call is TRBV20-1, the J call TRBJ2-7; D possibly corresponds to TRBD2 (5 bases). Germline V gene data show CDR1 as DFQATT and CDR2 as SNEGSKA (reference sequence). Trimming took 3 bases from V and 0 from J, leaving 9 bases between them. This CDR3 contains 13 residues.

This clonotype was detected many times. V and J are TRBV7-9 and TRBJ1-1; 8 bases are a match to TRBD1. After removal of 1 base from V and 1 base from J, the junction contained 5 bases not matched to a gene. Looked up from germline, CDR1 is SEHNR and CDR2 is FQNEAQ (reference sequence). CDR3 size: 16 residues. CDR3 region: CASSLVPQGANTEAFF. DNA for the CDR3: TGTGCCAGCAGCTTAGTACCGCAGGGGGCGAACACTGAAGCTTTCTTT.

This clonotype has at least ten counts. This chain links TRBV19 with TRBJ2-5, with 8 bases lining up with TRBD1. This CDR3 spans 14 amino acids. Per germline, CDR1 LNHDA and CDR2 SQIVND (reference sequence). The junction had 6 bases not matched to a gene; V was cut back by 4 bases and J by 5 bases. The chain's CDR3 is CASSSSGGWETQYF. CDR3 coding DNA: TGTGCCAGTAGTAGCTCAGGGGGCTGGGAGACCCAGTACTTC. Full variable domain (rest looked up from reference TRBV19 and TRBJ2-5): DGGITQSPKYLFRKEGQNVTLSCEQNLNHDAMYWYRQDPGQGLRLIYYSQIVNDFQKGDIAEGYSVSREKKESFPLTVTSAQKNPTAFYLCASSSSGGWETQYFGPGTRLLVL.

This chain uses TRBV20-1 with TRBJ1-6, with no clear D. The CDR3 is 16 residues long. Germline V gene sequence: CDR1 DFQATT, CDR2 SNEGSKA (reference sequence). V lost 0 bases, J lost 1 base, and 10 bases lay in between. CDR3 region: CSARDSRGSYNSPLHF. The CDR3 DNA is TGCAGTGCTAGAGATTCCCGGGGATCCTATAATTCACCCCTCCACTTT.

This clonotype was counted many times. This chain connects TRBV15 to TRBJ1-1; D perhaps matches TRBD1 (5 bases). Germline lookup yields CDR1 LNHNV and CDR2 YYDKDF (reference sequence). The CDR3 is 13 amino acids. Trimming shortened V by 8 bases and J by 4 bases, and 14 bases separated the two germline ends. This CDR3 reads CATSLRQLTEAFF. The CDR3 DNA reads TGTGCCACCTCCCTTCGACAGCTCACTGAAGCTTTCTTT. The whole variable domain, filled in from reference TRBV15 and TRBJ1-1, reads DAMVIQNPRYQVTQFGKPVTLSCSQTLNHNVMYWYQQKSSQAPKLLFHYYDKDFNNEADTPDNFQSRRPNTSFCFLDIRSPGLGDTAMYLCATSLRQLTEAFFGQGTRLTVV.